These 22 T cell receptor beta chains share one sample of origin, sequenced in a study of human T cells and chemical hapten exposure. The time point is: pre-sensitization, week 0. Regarding treatment: therapeutic diphenylcyclopropenone sensitization with weekly scalp DPC. TCRdb fed the RACE reads into MiXCR, producing one record per CDR3 protein. The profile covers about 180,000 distinct CDR3 sequences, with roughly 30% appearing a single time and just under 3% taken by the ten largest. This specimen was whole blood, taken in connection with sensitization to the hapten diphenylcyclopropenone (DPC). The receptors were gathered from a woman in her 30s with alopecia areata. Some clones in this sample may be carry-over from other donors' samples.

V and J are TRBV11-1 and TRBJ2-1, with D perhaps matching TRBD2 (5 bases). Trimming took off 5 bases at V and 4 bases at J, with 18 bases between the two ends. Germline CDR1 is SGHAT and CDR2 is FQDESV (reference sequence). The CDR3 is made up of 16 amino acids. CDR3 in DNA: TGTGCCAGCAGCCCCCCGTTGGTAGCGCGGTACAATGAGCAGTTCTTC. Its protein is CASSPPLVARYNEQFF.

This chain joins TRBV20-1 and TRBJ2-3; 12 bases fit TRBD2. This CDR3 is 16 amino acids long. Losses at the gene ends were 0 bases for V and 6 bases for J; bases not matched to a gene: 7. Germline V gives CDR1 DFQATT, CDR2 SNEGSKA (reference sequence). CDR3 DNA: TGCAGTGCTAGAGAACTCCTCGGGACTAGCGGGGATACGCAGTATTTT. Encoded protein: CSARELLGTSGDTQYF.

The chain combines TRBV4-3 with TRBJ2-4; 7 bases align to TRBD2. This CDR3 has 19 residues. J gave up 1 base and V 0 bases, and 12 bases lay outside the gene matches. Germline V lookup: CDR1 LGHNA, CDR2 YSLEER. Here the CDR3 reads CASSQEVVRGGSAKNIQYF. The CDR3 nucleotides read TGCGCCAGCAGCCAAGAGGTAGTTCGCGGGGGTTCGGCCAAAAACATTCAGTACTTC.

This rearrangement joins TRBV3-1 to TRBJ1-1; D is unresolved. V shed 0 bases and J shed 1 base, with 6 bases lying between them. This CDR3 comprises 14 residues. CDR1 is LGHDT, CDR2 YNNKEL, per germline (reference sequence). This CDR3 is CASSQDLANTEAFF. CDR3 nucleotides: TGTGCCAGCAGCCAAGATCTCGCGAACACTGAAGCTTTCTTT.

The J gene is TRBJ2-6, the V gene TRBV7-2; D unresolved. CDR1 is SGHTA and CDR2 is FQGNSA in the germline V gene. This CDR3 region has 15 residues. Trimming took 1 base from V and 4 from J, leaving 8 bases between them. The CDR3 region has the DNA TGTGCCAGCAGCTTAGGCTTGAACGGGGCCAACGTCCTGACTTTC. This translates into CASSLGLNGANVLTF.

The chain carries TRBV4-3 and TRBJ2-5; D may be TRBD1 (5 bases). The CDR3 runs 14 residues. Germline values: CDR1 LGHNA, CDR2 YSLEER. The ends were cut back, 1 base at V and 3 bases at J, with 9 bases in the middle. This CDR3 is CASSQGQGEETQYF. The CDR3 DNA is TGCGCCAGCAGCCAAGGCCAGGGCGAAGAGACCCAGTACTTC.

The chain carries TRBV27 and TRBJ1-1; no clear D. The germline V and J ends were trimmed by 0 bases and 0 bases, with 11 bases remaining between them. The CDR3 runs 16 residues. Looked up from germline, CDR1 is MNHEY and CDR2 is SMNVEV (reference sequence). CDR3: CASSLSTPPLNTEAFF. The CDR3 bases are TGTGCCAGCAGTTTATCGACCCCGCCCCTGAACACTGAAGCTTTCTTT.

The table lists this clonotype with many counts. V is TRBV2 and J is TRBJ1-2; 8 nucleotides match TRBD1. CDR3 size: 14 residues. V shed 6 bases, J shed 8 bases, and the junction held 11 bases outside the gene matches. CDR1 is SNHLY, CDR2 FYNNEI, per germline. The CDR3: CASRGTGPLSGYTF. CDR3 DNA sequence: TGTGCCAGCAGGGGGACAGGCCCGTTGTCCGGCTACACCTTC.

The chain employs TRBV7-9 and TRBJ2-5, with TRBD2 matching 7 bases. CDR1 is SEHNR and CDR2 is FQNEAQ in the germline V gene (reference sequence). CDR3 length: 13 residues. V trimming: 2 bases; J trimming: 5 bases; junction bases outside the gene matches: 2. CDR3 region: CASSLNSGETQYF. CDR3 sequence (DNA): TGTGCCAGCAGCTTAAATAGCGGGGAGACCCAGTACTTC.

The sample holds a few counts of this clonotype. The genes are TRBV7-9 and TRBJ2-7, with D perhaps matching TRBD1 (6 bases). The CDR3 is 13 amino acids. Germline CDR1 reads SEHNR; CDR2 reads FQNEAQ (reference sequence). Trimming pared 7 bases from V and 2 bases from J, leaving 12 bases between. The CDR3 nucleotides are TGTGCCAGCACCCGACAGGACACCTACGAGCAGTACTTC. Amino acid sequence: CASTRQDTYEQYF.

The gene calls are TRBV3-1 and TRBJ1-1, with D possibly TRBD1 on 5 matching bases. CDR1 and CDR2 (germline): LGHDT, YNNKEL (reference sequence). V lost 2 bases to trimming and J lost 7 bases, with 11 bases between them. This CDR3 has 13 amino acids. CDR3 region: CASSQTREGEAFF. Written as DNA, the CDR3 is TGTGCCAGCAGCCAAACCAGGGAGGGTGAAGCTTTCTTT. The full variable domain, with the rest looked up from reference TRBV3-1 and TRBJ1-1, is DTAVSQTPKYLVTQMGNDKSIKCEQNLGHDTMYWYKQDSKKFLKIMFSYNNKELIINETVPNRFSPKSPDKAHLNLHINSLELGDSAVYFCASSQTREGEAFFGQGTRLTVV.

This clonotype was seen only a few times. The chain joins TRBV28 to TRBJ2-3, with D uncertain. V shed 5 bases and J shed 5 bases, with 14 bases lying between them. The V gene's germline CDR1 is MDHEN and CDR2 SYDVKM. This CDR3 has 14 residues. The CDR3 is CASSRHLRQDTQYF. CDR3 DNA: TGTGCCAGCAGTAGACATCTTCGGCAAGATACGCAGTATTTT.

In this sample, this clonotype turned up a few times. V is TRBV28 and J is TRBJ2-5; 7 bases align to TRBD2. Germline lookup yields CDR1 MDHEN and CDR2 SYDVKM. This CDR3 is 16 amino acids long. J was trimmed by 5 bases and V by 4 bases; bases with no gene match: 13. This CDR3 reads CASSSPGGRAVETQYF. In DNA, the CDR3 is TGTGCCAGCAGTTCTCCTGGTGGGAGGGCGGTGGAGACCCAGTACTTC.

This clonotype was seen only a few times. The chain employs TRBV21-1 and TRBJ2-5; the listed D gene, TRBD1, was not tested against the DNA. TRBV21-1 is shown as a pseudogene. The CDR3 is made up of 15 amino acids. CDR3 residues: CAIGKDRGRQETQYF. The DNA of the CDR3 is TGTGCCATAGGAAAGGACAGGGGACGACAAGAGACCCAGTACTTC.

This sequence joins TRBV28 and TRBJ2-5; weak D call: TRBD2 (5 bases). CDR1 and CDR2 (germline): MDHEN, SYDVKM. This CDR3 contains 12 residues. With 3 bases removed from V and 9 bases from J, the gap between germline ends came to 11 bases. The CDR3 region has the DNA TGTGCCAGCAGTTTGTCAGTGGAGGCCCAGTACTTC. Translated, it gives CASSLSVEAQYF.

The J gene is TRBJ2-1, the V gene TRBV2, with 13 bases lining up with TRBD2. This CDR3 has 16 residues. CDR1 is SNHLY, CDR2 FYNNEI, per germline. The trim removed 8 bases at V and 7 bases at J, leaving 11 bases unmatched. The CDR3 sequence is CASRRLAGGLGNEQFF. The CDR3 nucleotides read TGTGCCAGCCGAAGACTAGCGGGGGGATTGGGAAATGAGCAGTTCTTC. The full variable domain, with the rest looked up from reference TRBV2 and TRBJ2-1, is EPEVTQTPSHQVTQMGQEVILRCVPISNHLYFYWYRQILGQKVEFLVSFYNNEISEKSEIFDDQFSVERPDGSNFTLKIRSTKLEDSAMYFCASRRLAGGLGNEQFFGPGTRLTVL.

In this sample, this clonotype turned up a few times. The chain couples TRBV29-1 to TRBJ2-1, with D perhaps matching TRBD2 (6 bases). Germline values: CDR1 SQVTM, CDR2 ANQGSEA. The CDR3 spans 14 residues. V lost 4 bases to trimming and J lost 9 bases, with 19 bases between them. This CDR3 reads CSVVEVGDSGEQFF. The CDR3 DNA reads TGCAGCGTTGTAGAGGTTGGAGATAGCGGTGAGCAGTTCTTC.

This clonotype was recorded only once. Here the CDR3 omits its conserved ending phenylalanine or tryptophan, so a read error is the likely source. This chain uses TRBV19 with TRBJ1-2; D is ambiguous. The germline V gene has CDR1 LNHDA and CDR2 SQIVND (reference sequence). With 7 bases removed from V and 9 bases from J, the gap between germline ends came to 15 bases. The CDR3 consists of 12 residues. The DNA of the CDR3 is TGTGCCAGTACCCGAGGTGGGCCAAGCTACACCTTA. This gives the protein CASTRGGPSYTL.

The chain combines TRBV5-1 with TRBJ2-3; TRBD2 aligns across 9 bases. This CDR3 has 16 amino acids. The V gene's germline CDR1 is SGHRS and CDR2 YFSETQ. Trimming cost V 0 bases and J 5 bases; bases outside gene matches: 7. CDR3 amino acids: CASSLGRGTSQDTQYF. DNA for the CDR3: TGCGCCAGCAGCTTGGGGCGGGGGACTAGCCAAGATACGCAGTATTTT.

A remark on this clonotype: The junction shows a germline mismatch at one end, possibly a read error. The rearrangement uses TRBV6-5 and TRBJ1-3, with TRBD1 as a possible D gene (6 bases). This CDR3 is built from 14 residues. Germline V lookup: CDR1 MNHEY, CDR2 SVGAGI. The CDR3 DNA follows: TGTGCCAGCTGGCATGGGGGCTCTGGAAGCACCATATATTTT. This translates into CASWHGGSGSTIYF.

This clonotype showed up many times. This chain links TRBV6-2 or TRBV6-3 with TRBJ2-1; 7 bases are shared with TRBD2. V gave up 2 bases and J gave up 2 bases; unmatched junction bases: 3. Per the germline V gene, CDR1 is MNHEY and CDR2 is SVGEGT. The CDR3 is 15 residues long. CDR3: CASSYQAGAYNEQFF. As DNA, the CDR3 is TGTGCCAGCAGTTACCAGGCGGGAGCCTACAATGAGCAGTTCTTC.

The chain carries TRBV10-1 and TRBJ2-2, with 12 bases matching TRBD1. The J segment lost 7 bases and the V segment lost 6 bases, leaving 6 bases of the junction unmatched. Germline V gene sequence: CDR1 WNHNN, CDR2 SYGVQD (reference sequence). The CDR3 length is 15 residues. The CDR3 is CASSTGTGGRGELFF. The CDR3 DNA is TGCGCCAGCAGCACCGGGACAGGGGGCCGCGGGGAGCTGTTTTTT.